This T cell receptor beta chain was captured in a study of blood T cell repertoires in COVID-19. Study background: Acute and convalescent COVID-19 samples came from the United States, Italy and Spain. T cells, B-cell-depleted T cells, or PBMCs supplied cDNA or gDNA.

Study processing details: From reference gene primer amplification, estimates of nucleated cell counts were derived. TCRdb's table, derived via immunoSEQ multiplex PCR, lists solely in-frame clones and lacks some. That table gives V, J and clone size, and the DNA gave D and trimming. The sample lists 150,000 to 200,000 clones; roughly 89% were seen once. The V gene's germline CDR1 is SGHRS and CDR2 YFSETQ. CDR3 length: 16 amino acids. V was pared by 0 bases and J by 2 bases, with 5 bases of the junction left unmatched. The source of this sequence is a man aged 18 to 29 with active or convalescent COVID-19. V and J are TRBV5-1 and TRBJ2-1; 7 nucleotides line up with TRBD2. The source material was peripheral blood. CDR3 amino acids: CASSLVAGEAYNEQFF. The CDR3 region has the DNA TGCGCCAGCAGCTTGGTGGCGGGAGAGGCCTACAATGAGCAGTTCTTC.